This TCR beta chain is drawn from a study of radiotherapy plus CTLA-4 blockade in lung cancer. Germline V lookup: CDR1 SGHRS, CDR2 YFSETQ. The CDR3 sequence is 14 residues long. The ends lost 4 bases at V and 6 bases at J; junction bases unmatched: 7. Assay used: immunoSEQ multiplex PCR; TCRdb lists only in-frame clones, some missing. The sample shows 20,000 to 30,000 clones, about 76% of them seen only once. This sequence originates from a human donor with non-small cell lung cancer whose response to radiotherapy plus ipilimumab could not be evaluated. The sequences come from peripheral blood, collected from a patient treated with radiotherapy plus ipilimumab. This rearrangement joins TRBV5-1 to TRBJ2-7, with 10 nucleotides matching TRBD1. The CDR3 coding sequence is TGCGCCAGCAGCCCCGGGACAGGGGAGACCGAGCAGTACTTC. This sequence encodes CASSPGTGETEQYF.